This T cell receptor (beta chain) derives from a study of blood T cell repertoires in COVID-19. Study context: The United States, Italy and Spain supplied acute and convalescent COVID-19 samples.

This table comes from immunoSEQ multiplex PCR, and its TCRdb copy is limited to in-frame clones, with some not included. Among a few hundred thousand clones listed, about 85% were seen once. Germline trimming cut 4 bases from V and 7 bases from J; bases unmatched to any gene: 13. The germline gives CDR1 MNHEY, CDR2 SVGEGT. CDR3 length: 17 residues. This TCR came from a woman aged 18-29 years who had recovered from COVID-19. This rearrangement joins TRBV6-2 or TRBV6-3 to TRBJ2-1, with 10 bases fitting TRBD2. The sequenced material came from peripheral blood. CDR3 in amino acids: CASSFPGLAPSSNEQFF. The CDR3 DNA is TGTGCCAGCAGTTTCCCGGGACTAGCGCCCTCCTCGAATGAGCAGTTCTTC.